Below, 28 T cell receptor beta chains from the same sample are listed, as sequenced in a study of blood T cell repertoires in COVID-19. The data were produced by immunoSEQ multiplex PCR, yet TCRdb's version contains in-frame clones alone and is incomplete. The sample records 140,000 to 150,000 clones, roughly 86% being singletons. Sequenced material: peripheral blood. The receptor set was obtained from a man aged 70-80 years with acute or convalescent COVID-19.

The chain couples TRBV2 to TRBJ2-7; weak D call: TRBD2 (5 bases). The CDR3 sequence is 11 residues long. V was cut by 4 bases and J by 7 bases, with 8 bases left in between. Germline-derived CDR1 and CDR2 are SNHLY and FYNNEI. CDR3: CASSVLAEQYF. For the CDR3, the DNA is TGTGCCAGCAGTGTGTTAGCGGAGCAGTACTTC.

The chain combines TRBV7-8 with TRBJ2-1; a weak D match, TRBD1 (6 bases). Trimming took 8 bases from V and 7 from J, leaving 15 bases between them. CDR1 and CDR2 from the germline V gene are SGHVS and FQNEAQ. CDR3 length equals 13 residues. The CDR3 loop reads CASAGTRGNEQFF. The CDR3 bases are TGTGCCAGCGCCGGGACAAGAGGTAATGAGCAGTTCTTC.

The rearrangement joins TRBV4-1 to TRBJ1-2, with D hard to call. From germline, CDR1 is MGHRA and CDR2 YSYEKL. The CDR3 runs to 13 residues. V gave up 3 bases and J gave up 1 base, with 6 bases separating them. CDR3 region: CASSQAINYGYTF. The CDR3 DNA follows: TGCGCCAGCAGCCAGGCCATTAACTATGGCTACACCTTC.

This chain connects TRBV14 to TRBJ1-2; 10 positions match TRBD1. The CDR3 extends over 14 amino acids. CDR1 and CDR2 from the germline V gene are SGHDN and FVKESK. V lost 5 bases and J lost 4; bases outside the gene matches: 4. The CDR3: CASSAGQGPYGYTF. The CDR3, as DNA: TGTGCCAGCAGCGCGGGACAGGGGCCCTATGGCTACACCTTC.

The genes are TRBV7-2 and TRBJ1-2; D gene uncertain. V was pared by 1 base and J by 5 bases, with 5 bases between. The CDR3 runs 12 residues. CDR1 is SGHTA, CDR2 FQGNSA, per germline. CDR3 bases: TGTGCCAGCAGCTTAGGCAGATATGGCTACACCTTC. It translates to CASSLGRYGYTF.

This clone was seen just once. The chain couples TRBV19 to TRBJ2-2; 14 bases align to TRBD2. J gave up 1 base and V 9 bases, and 4 bases lay outside the gene matches. Per the germline V gene, CDR1 is LNHDA and CDR2 is SQIVND (reference sequence). The CDR3 sequence is 16 residues long. The CDR3 nucleotides read TGTGCCAGCCGACTAGCGGGGGGGGTGAACACCGGGGAGCTGTTTTTT. It yields the protein CASRLAGGVNTGELFF.

This chain uses TRBV19 with TRBJ1-5, with 7 positions matching TRBD1. The CDR3 runs to 17 residues. The V gene end was trimmed by 3 bases and the J gene end by 4 bases; junction bases not matched to a gene: 12. Germline V CDR1 and CDR2: LNHDA, SQIVND (reference sequence). As DNA, the CDR3 is TGTGCCAGTAGTATCCCCCGGGACAGCCGCAGTAATCAGCCCCAGCATTTT. Translated, it gives CASSIPRDSRSNQPQHF. The full variable domain, completed using reference TRBV19 and TRBJ1-5, is DGGITQSPKYLFRKEGQNVTLSCEQNLNHDAMYWYRQDPGQGLRLIYYSQIVNDFQKGDIAEGYSVSREKKESFPLTVTSAQKNPTAFYLCASSIPRDSRSNQPQHFGDGTRLSIL.

The chain recombines TRBV10-2 with TRBJ2-7; 7 nucleotides align to TRBD2. Germline V gene lookup returns CDR1 WSHSY and CDR2 SAAADI. V shed 4 bases and J 4 bases; nucleotides not matched to a gene: 7. The CDR3 is made up of 14 amino acids. Written as DNA, the CDR3 is TGCGCCAGCAGTGTCGAGCGGGGCCCTTACGAGCAGTACTTC. Translated: CASSVERGPYEQYF.

The V call is TRBV28, the J call TRBJ2-7, with 10 bases matching TRBD1. The germline V gene encodes CDR1 MDHEN and CDR2 SYDVKM. After removal of 2 bases from V and 6 bases from J, the junction contained 1 base not matched to a gene. The CDR3 has 13 residues. As DNA, the CDR3 is TGTGCCAGCAGTTTAAGGGACAGGGGCGAGCAGTACTTC. It specifies CASSLRDRGEQYF.

The rearrangement links TRBV19 to TRBJ1-1; tentatively, D is TRBD1 (5 bases). Trimming took 5 bases from V and 1 from J, leaving 8 bases between them. The CDR3 consists of 13 residues. Per the germline V gene, CDR1 is LNHDA and CDR2 is SQIVND (reference sequence). CDR3 region: CASSLQENTEAFF. CDR3 in DNA: TGTGCCAGTAGTCTACAGGAGAACACTGAAGCTTTCTTT.

The genes are TRBV5-6 and TRBJ1-2, with no clear D. Per the germline V gene, CDR1 is SGHDT and CDR2 is YYEEEE. The V gene lost 0 bases and the J gene lost 4 bases, with 10 bases spanning the gap. The CDR3 consists of 14 residues. The CDR3 loop is CASSLGLGSYGYTF. In DNA, the CDR3 is TGTGCCAGCAGCTTGGGGCTTGGTTCCTATGGCTACACCTTC.

V usage is TRBV6-4 and J usage is TRBJ1-1, with D possibly being TRBD1 (5 bases). V gave up 0 bases and J gave up 5 bases, with 10 bases separating them. CDR1 and CDR2 from the germline V gene are MRHNA and SNTAGT. The CDR3 runs 14 residues. CDR3 residues: CASSDSPGKTEAFF. CDR3 coding DNA: TGTGCCAGCAGTGACTCCCCAGGGAAAACTGAAGCTTTCTTT.

The V gene is TRBV2, the J gene TRBJ1-4; TRBD1 matches at 7 bases. The CDR3 runs 15 residues. The V segment lost 5 bases and the J segment 5 bases; nucleotides outside the gene matches: 8. Germline CDR1 SNHLY, CDR2 FYNNEI. CDR3 nucleotides: TGTGCCAGCAGTCTCCTGGGACAGACAAATGAAAAACTGTTTTTT. Protein: CASSLLGQTNEKLFF.

This chain joins TRBV4-1 and TRBJ1-4; D ambiguous. This CDR3 contains 17 residues. The V gene lost 0 bases and the J gene lost 4 bases, with 15 bases spanning the gap. Germline V CDR1 and CDR2: MGHRA, YSYEKL. CDR3 amino acids: CASSQDTPGSVNEKLFF. The CDR3 nucleotides read TGCGCCAGCAGCCAAGATACCCCGGGATCAGTTAATGAAAAACTGTTTTTT.

The chain carries TRBV3-1 (or the pseudogene TRBV3-2) and TRBJ2-7; 7 positions match TRBD2. V shed 1 base and J 2 bases; nucleotides not matched to a gene: 5. The CDR3 has 15 amino acids. The germline V gene encodes CDR1 LGHDT and CDR2 YNNKEL (reference sequence). CDR3 in amino acids: CASSQGGGSTYEQYF. As DNA, the CDR3 is TGTGCCAGCAGCCAAGGTGGCGGGAGCACCTACGAGCAGTACTTC.

The genes are TRBV5-5 and TRBJ2-1, with 11 nucleotides matching TRBD2. V shed 4 bases, J shed 4 bases, and the junction held 4 bases outside the gene matches. Germline CDR1 SGHKS, CDR2 YYEKEE (reference sequence). This CDR3 is 15 amino acids long. CDR3 nucleotides: TGTGCCAGCAGCAGGGGGACTAGCGGATACAATGAGCAGTTCTTC. This sequence encodes CASSRGTSGYNEQFF.

V and J are TRBV28 and TRBJ2-7, with no clear D. This CDR3 region has 12 residues. The germline gives CDR1 MDHEN, CDR2 SYDVKM. Trimming removed 3 bases from V and 4 bases from J, with 7 bases in between. The CDR3, as DNA: TGTGCCAGCAGTTTTGTTGAGTACGAGCAGTACTTC. Translating it yields CASSFVEYEQYF.

The gene calls are TRBV9 and TRBJ2-1; 10 bases are a match to TRBD2. This CDR3 comprises 16 residues. The J segment lost 5 bases and the V segment lost 1 base, leaving 6 bases of the junction unmatched. Germline values: CDR1 SGDLS, CDR2 YYNGEE. The CDR3 here is CASSVLAGALDNEQFF. The CDR3 coding sequence is TGTGCCAGCAGCGTACTAGCGGGAGCCTTGGACAATGAGCAGTTCTTC.

The chain employs TRBV5-1 and TRBJ2-2, with 14 bases fitting TRBD2. The V and J ends lost 3 bases and 2 bases, in that order; junction bases with no gene match: 6. CDR1 is SGHRS and CDR2 is YFSETQ in the germline V gene. This CDR3 is built from 18 residues. CDR3 in amino acids: CASSSRLAGGINTGELFF. CDR3 sequence (DNA): TGCGCCAGCAGCTCCCGACTAGCGGGGGGGATAAACACCGGGGAGCTGTTTTTT. Together with reference TRBV5-1 and TRBJ2-2, the CDR3 gives the full variable domain: KAGVTQTPRYLIKTRGQQVTLSCSPISGHRSVSWYQQTPGQGLQFLFEYFSETQRNKGNFPGRFSGRQFSNSRSEMNVSTLELGDSALYLCASSSRLAGGINTGELFFGEGSRLTVL.

CDR3 in DNA: TGTGCCAGCAGCCCCGGACTAGCGGGGACTGGCAATGAGCAGTTCTTC. It codes for CASSPGLAGTGNEQFF. V and J are TRBV5-4 and TRBJ2-1, with 12 bases aligning to TRBD2. This CDR3 region has 16 residues. The ends lost 4 bases at V and 6 bases at J; junction bases unmatched: 8. Per the germline V gene, CDR1 is SGHNT and CDR2 is YYREEE (reference sequence).

J is TRBJ1-6 and V is TRBV28; D is unresolved. CDR1 is MDHEN and CDR2 is SYDVKM in the germline V gene. The V gene lost 8 bases and the J gene lost 7 bases, with 21 bases spanning the gap. The CDR3 runs 16 residues. The CDR3 loop reads CASGNPTGSRNSPLHF. In DNA form, the CDR3 reads TGTGCCAGCGGAAATCCCACGGGTTCACGAAATTCACCCCTCCACTTT.

J is TRBJ2-7 and V is TRBV11-3; the D gene is possibly TRBD1 (5 bases). Germline CDR1 reads SGHNT; CDR2 reads YENEEA. Trimming removed 0 bases from V and 5 bases from J, with 11 bases in between. The CDR3 is made up of 14 amino acids. CDR3 loop: CASSLDPGSDEQYF. The DNA for the CDR3 is TGTGCCAGCAGCTTAGACCCAGGGTCGGACGAGCAGTACTTC.

The chain joins TRBV4-2 to TRBJ2-4; 9 nucleotides line up with TRBD1. There are 19 residues in the CDR3. The V segment lost 0 bases and the J segment 3 bases; nucleotides outside the gene matches: 12. Per germline, CDR1 LGHNA and CDR2 YNFKEQ. This CDR3 is CASSQDPGTGYYGKNIQYF. CDR3 DNA: TGTGCCAGCAGCCAAGATCCGGGGACAGGGTATTATGGCAAAAACATTCAGTACTTC.

V gene TRBV13 combines with J gene TRBJ2-1; TRBD1 matches 10 bases. Germline V lookup: CDR1 PRHDT, CDR2 FYEKMQ (reference sequence). V was pared by 0 bases and J by 13 bases, with 9 bases of the junction left unmatched. The CDR3 sequence is 15 residues long. This CDR3 is CASSLGLRQGAPQFF. As DNA, the CDR3 is TGTGCCAGCAGCTTAGGCCTGAGACAGGGGGCTCCTCAGTTCTTC. Full variable domain (outside the CDR3, taken from reference TRBV13 and TRBJ2-1): AAGVIQSPRHLIKEKRETATLKCYPIPRHDTVYWYQQGPGQDPQFLISFYEKMQSDKGSIPDRFSAQQFSDYHSELNMSSLELGDSALYFCASSLGLRQGAPQFFGPGTRLTVL.

The V and J genes are TRBV19 and TRBJ1-2, with D unresolved. This CDR3 contains 13 residues. V was clipped by 3 bases and J by 5 bases, with 10 bases between them. The germline gives CDR1 LNHDA, CDR2 SQIVND (reference sequence). The CDR3 loop reads CASSMGRPYGYTF. DNA for the CDR3: TGTGCCAGTAGTATGGGCAGGCCATATGGCTACACCTTC.

The chain carries TRBV27 and TRBJ2-7; TRBD2 is a possible D gene (5 bases). CDR3 length equals 12 residues. The germline gives CDR1 MNHEY, CDR2 SMNVEV (reference sequence). Trimming took off 4 bases at V and 4 bases at J, with 8 bases between the two ends. The CDR3 DNA is TGTGCCAGCAGTTCTACTAGGTACGAGCAGTACTTC. Protein sequence: CASSSTRYEQYF.

The J gene is TRBJ2-3, the V gene TRBV5-1, with 12 bases fitting TRBD2. Germline assignment: CDR1 SGHRS and CDR2 YFSETQ. The CDR3 covers 15 residues. The trim removed 2 bases at V and 8 bases at J, leaving 6 bases unmatched. The CDR3 protein is CASSFLAGGQGTQYF. DNA for the CDR3: TGCGCCAGCAGCTTTCTAGCGGGGGGGCAGGGTACGCAGTATTTT.

This chain joins TRBV21-1 and TRBJ1-5; TRBD1, the table's D call, lacks a check against the DNA. TRBV21-1 is given as a pseudogene. CDR3 length: 16 residues. In DNA, the CDR3 is TGTGCCAGCAGCAAAGGGGACAGGGGGGTCTCTCAGCCCCAGCATTTT. Its protein is CASSKGDRGVSQPQHF.